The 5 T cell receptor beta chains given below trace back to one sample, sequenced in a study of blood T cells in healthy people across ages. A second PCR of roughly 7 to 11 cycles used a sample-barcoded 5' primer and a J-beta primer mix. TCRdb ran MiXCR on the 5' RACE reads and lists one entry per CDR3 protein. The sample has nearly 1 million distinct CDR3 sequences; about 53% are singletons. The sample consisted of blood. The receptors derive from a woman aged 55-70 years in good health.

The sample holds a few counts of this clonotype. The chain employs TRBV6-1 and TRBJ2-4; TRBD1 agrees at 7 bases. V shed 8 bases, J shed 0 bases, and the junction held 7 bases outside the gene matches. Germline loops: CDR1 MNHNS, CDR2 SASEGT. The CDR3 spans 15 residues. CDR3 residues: CASRDSLLAKNIQYF. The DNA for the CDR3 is TGTGCCAGCCGGGACAGCCTTCTAGCCAAAAACATTCAGTACTTC.

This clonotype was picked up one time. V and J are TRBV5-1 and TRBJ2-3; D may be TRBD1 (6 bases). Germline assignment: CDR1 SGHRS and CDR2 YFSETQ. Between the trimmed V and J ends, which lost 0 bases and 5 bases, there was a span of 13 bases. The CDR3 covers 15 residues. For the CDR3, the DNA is TGCGCCAGCAGCTTGGATGGCACAGGGCAAGATACGCAGTATTTT. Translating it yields CASSLDGTGQDTQYF.

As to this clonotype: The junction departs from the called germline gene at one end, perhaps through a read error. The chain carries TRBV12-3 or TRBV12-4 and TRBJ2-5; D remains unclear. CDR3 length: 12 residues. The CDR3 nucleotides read TGTGCCGGCAGTTTAGGCGAAGAGACCCAGTACTTC. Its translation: CAGSLGEETQYF.

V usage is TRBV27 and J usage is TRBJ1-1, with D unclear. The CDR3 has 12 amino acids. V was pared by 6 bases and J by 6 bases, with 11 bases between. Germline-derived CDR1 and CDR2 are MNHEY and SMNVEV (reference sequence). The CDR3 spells CASRSTAPEAFF. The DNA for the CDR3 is TGTGCCAGCAGAAGCACAGCCCCTGAAGCTTTCTTT.

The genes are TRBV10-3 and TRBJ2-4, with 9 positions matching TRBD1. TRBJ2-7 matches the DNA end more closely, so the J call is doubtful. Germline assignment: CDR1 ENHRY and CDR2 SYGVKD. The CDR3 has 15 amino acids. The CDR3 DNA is TGTGCCATCAGTGAGTTAGGGGACAGGGCTTCCGAGCAGTACTTC. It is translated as CAISELGDRASEQYF.